This TCR beta chain originates from a study of human T cells and chemical hapten exposure. Study context: Sensitization employed 2% DPC on 2 cm by 2 cm of upper inner arm skin. Small discrepancies in pooled library volume mainly accounted for the varying TCR yields per sample. General study points: Large CDR3 similarity clusters arose significantly more often from expanded TCRs than from controls.

V lost 4 bases and J lost 5; bases outside the gene matches: 13. The CDR3 spans 15 residues. CDR1 and CDR2 (germline): DFQATT, SNEGSKA (reference sequence). Time point of the sample: pre-sensitization, week 0. The treatment was: therapeutic diphenylcyclopropenone sensitization with weekly scalp DPC. The library labeled individual cDNA molecules by adding unique molecular identifiers to them. TCRdb re-analysed the RACE reads in MiXCR, keeping a single row per CDR3 protein. The sample consists of more than 300,000 distinct CDR3 sequences, approximately 5% of them appearing once. In this sample, this clonotype turned up many times. Its specificity is unknown.

The specimen was whole blood, collected in connection with sensitization to the hapten diphenylcyclopropenone (DPC). The chain uses TRBV20-1 and TRBJ2-7; TRBD2 aligns across 8 bases. The sequence was obtained from a woman in her forties or fifties with alopecia areata. Some clones in this sample may be carry-over from other donors' samples. DNA for the CDR3: TGCAGTGCTACACCCAGCGGGAGATCGAGGAACGAGCAGTACTTC. Protein: CSATPSGRSRNEQYF.